These 30 T cell receptor beta chains share one sample of origin, sequenced in a study of control samples from healthy donors and cancer patients. TCRdb's table, derived via immunoSEQ multiplex PCR, lists solely in-frame clones and lacks some. The sample holds some 210,000 clones, 91% seen once. Sample: blood. All receptors derive from a man aged 30 to 39 in good health.

CDR3 bases: TGTGCCAGCAGTTCCACCTTAGGACAGTCTAACTATGGCTACACCTTC. This encodes CASSSTLGQSNYGYTF. V and J are TRBV6-5 and TRBJ1-2; possibly TRBD1 for D (6 bases). The germline gives CDR1 MNHEY, CDR2 SVGAGI. V was shortened by 4 bases and J by 0 bases, with 15 bases between the two germline ends. The CDR3 length is 16 residues.

About this clone: Additional DNA sequences in this sample encode the identical CDR3. The J gene is TRBJ1-5, the V gene TRBV6-5; no reliable D call. Germline CDR1 and CDR2: MNHEY and SVGAGI. The CDR3 spans 14 residues. The V end was cut by 0 bases, the J end by 4 bases, with 7 bases between. Here the CDR3 DNA reads TGTGCCAGCAGTTACTCGGGAGGGAATCAGCCCCAGCATTTT. Translated: CASSYSGGNQPQHF.

The rearrangement links TRBV7-7 to TRBJ2-2; 8 bases agree with TRBD1. The V segment lost 5 bases and the J segment 2 bases; nucleotides outside the gene matches: 4. Germline-derived CDR1 and CDR2 are SSHAT and FNYEAQ (reference sequence). This CDR3 spans 15 amino acids. Here the CDR3 DNA reads TGTGCCAGCAGCAGGACAGGGAGCAACACCGGGGAGCTGTTTTTT. Translated, it gives CASSRTGSNTGELFF.

The chain carries TRBV3-1 (or the pseudogene TRBV3-2) and TRBJ2-3; possibly TRBD2 for D (6 bases). CDR1 and CDR2 from the germline V gene are LGHDT and YNNKEL (reference sequence). This CDR3 contains 14 residues. V shed 1 base and J shed 2 bases, with 7 bases lying between them. The CDR3 region is CASSQGRDTDTQYF. The CDR3 bases are TGTGCCAGCAGCCAAGGGCGGGACACAGATACGCAGTATTTT.

This rearrangement joins TRBV19 to TRBJ1-6, with no clear D. The CDR3 spans 13 residues. Trimming pared 3 bases from V and 13 bases from J, leaving 13 bases between. Germline V gene lookup returns CDR1 LNHDA and CDR2 SQIVND (reference sequence). The CDR3 protein is CASSIRREQPLHF. CDR3 sequence (DNA): TGTGCCAGTAGTATTCGAAGGGAGCAGCCCCTCCACTTT.

The rearrangement uses TRBV6-5 and TRBJ1-4; 8 nucleotides match TRBD1. The CDR3 covers 15 residues. Germline assignment: CDR1 MNHEY and CDR2 SVGAGI. Trimming took 7 bases from V and 8 from J; bases not matched to a gene: 12. This CDR3 reads CASIVIQGVGEKLFF. The CDR3 nucleotides read TGTGCCAGCATTGTTATACAGGGGGTTGGCGAAAAACTGTTTTTT.

This clone was counted only a few times. The V gene is TRBV10-3, the J gene TRBJ1-5, with TRBD1 matching over 7 bases. CDR1 ENHRY and CDR2 SYGVKD come from the germline V gene. The CDR3 spans 15 residues. Unmatched junction bases numbered 8, after V lost 6 bases and J lost 3 bases. The CDR3 loop is CAISPGGGINQPQHF. As DNA, the CDR3 is TGTGCCATCAGCCCCGGAGGGGGCATCAATCAGCCCCAGCATTTT.

This chain uses TRBV7-2 with TRBJ2-5; 10 bases are a match to TRBD2. The CDR3 covers 17 residues. CDR1 is SGHTA and CDR2 is FQGNSA in the germline V gene. V was pared by 5 bases and J by 5 bases, with 14 bases of the junction left unmatched. The CDR3 region has the DNA TGTGCCAGCAGCCTCCCTCTAGCGGGGGCCTATGGGGAGACCCAGTACTTC. This codes for CASSLPLAGAYGETQYF.

The V gene is TRBV6-5, the J gene TRBJ1-4; D not certain. Germline CDR1 reads MNHEY; CDR2 reads SVGAGI. This CDR3 has 14 residues. V lost 6 bases and J lost 0, with 8 bases in between. The CDR3 sequence is CASSDGATNEKLFF. The DNA for the CDR3 is TGTGCCAGCAGCGACGGTGCAACTAATGAAAAACTGTTTTTT.

The chain carries TRBV14 and TRBJ2-7; the D gene is possibly TRBD2 (6 bases). CDR3 length equals 12 residues. Germline V gives CDR1 SGHDN, CDR2 FVKESK. V lost 5 bases and J lost 7, with 12 bases in between. The CDR3 loop is CASSSRAGEQYF. The DNA of the CDR3 is TGTGCCAGCAGCTCTAGGGCGGGGGAGCAGTACTTC.

Comment on this clone: Other DNA sequences within the sample encode an identical CDR3. J is TRBJ2-1 and V is TRBV7-3; 8 bases are shared with TRBD1. The germline gives CDR1 SGHTA, CDR2 FQGTGA. V was pared by 5 bases and J by 5 bases, with 5 bases of the junction left unmatched. The CDR3 sequence is 14 residues long. DNA for the CDR3: TGTGCCAGCAGCCTAGGACAGGGTCACAATGAGCAGTTCTTC. Translation: CASSLGQGHNEQFF. Full variable domain (rest looked up from reference TRBV7-3 and TRBJ2-1): GAGVSQTPSNKVTEKGKYVELRCDPISGHTALYWYRQSLGQGPEFLIYFQGTGAADDSGLPNDRFFAVRPEGSVSTLKIQRTERGDSAVYLCASSLGQGHNEQFFGPGTRLTVL.

This clone was picked up one time. The chain uses TRBV5-5 and TRBJ1-6; 8 bases are a match to TRBD1. Germline CDR1 SGHKS, CDR2 YYEKEE (reference sequence). This CDR3 has 15 amino acids. Unmatched junction bases numbered 6, after V lost 2 bases and J lost 8 bases. CDR3 DNA sequence: TGTGCCAGCAGCTTACAGGGGGAATTCGATTCACCCCTCCACTTT. Its translation is CASSLQGEFDSPLHF.

CDR3 loop: CASSGTRDHNSPLHF. DNA of the CDR3: TGTGCCAGCAGTGGGACTCGGGACCACAATTCACCCCTCCACTTT. The chain uses TRBV2 and TRBJ1-6, with D maybe TRBD1 (5 bases). Germline lookup yields CDR1 SNHLY and CDR2 FYNNEI. Trimming shortened V by 4 bases and J by 7 bases, and 14 bases separated the two germline ends. The length of the CDR3 is 15 residues.

This clone occurred once. This chain links TRBV2 with TRBJ2-7; D call uncertain. Trimming shortened V by 7 bases and J by 0 bases, and 19 bases separated the two germline ends. The CDR3 totals 16 residues. Germline V CDR1 and CDR2: SNHLY, FYNNEI. Here the CDR3 reads CASIKPDALLSYEQYF. The CDR3 bases are TGTGCCAGCATCAAACCGGACGCCCTTCTCTCCTACGAGCAGTACTTC.

This sequence joins TRBV12-5 and TRBJ2-4; D might be TRBD1 (5 bases). Germline V gives CDR1 LGHNT, CDR2 FRNRAP. This CDR3 spans 15 amino acids. V gave up 6 bases and J gave up 0 bases, with 12 bases separating them. The CDR3, as DNA: TGTGCTAGTGGCCTGGGCCAGGGAGCCAAAAACATTCAGTACTTC. It translates to CASGLGQGAKNIQYF.

The chain combines TRBV23-1 with TRBJ2-7; D remains unclear. TRBV23-1 is an open reading frame, and its role is uncertain. The V and J ends lost 8 bases and 2 bases respectively, with 25 bases between them. The CDR3 loop spans 17 amino acids. The CDR3: CASARMAAQTVTYEQYF. The CDR3 DNA follows: TGCGCCAGCGCAAGGATGGCAGCCCAGACCGTCACCTACGAGCAGTACTTC.

The chain carries TRBV6-5 and TRBJ1-5; D is uncertain. Trimming took 8 bases from V and 9 from J, leaving 17 bases between them. Germline V CDR1 and CDR2: MNHEY, SVGAGI. This CDR3 has 13 residues. CDR3 protein: CASSRDAQTPQHF. The CDR3 nucleotides read TGTGCCAGCTCTAGGGATGCCCAAACGCCCCAGCATTTT.

The chain links TRBV9 to TRBJ2-1; D gene ambiguous. With 1 base removed from V and 0 bases from J, the gap between germline ends came to 11 bases. The germline CDR1 and CDR2 sequences are SGDLS and YYNGEE. This CDR3 is 16 amino acids long. DNA for the CDR3: TGTGCCAGCAGCGTACAGACGATGAGCTCCTACAATGAGCAGTTCTTC. Translated, it gives CASSVQTMSSYNEQFF.

The chain joins TRBV4-1 to TRBJ2-7; 8 positions match TRBD2. Germline CDR1 reads MGHRA; CDR2 reads YSYEKL. The CDR3 is 17 residues long. V was pared by 1 base and J by 0 bases, with 8 bases of the junction left unmatched. The CDR3 loop reads CASSQAPGGASSYEQYF. The DNA of the CDR3 is TGCGCCAGCAGCCAAGCACCCGGGGGGGCCAGCTCCTACGAGCAGTACTTC.

In its sample, this clone was seen once. The chain couples TRBV10-1 to TRBJ2-7, with a weak D call TRBD2 (6 bases). The CDR3 is 15 residues long. V was trimmed by 0 bases and J by 2 bases, leaving 11 bases between them. Germline CDR1 reads WNHNN; CDR2 reads SYGVQD (reference sequence). CDR3 residues: CASSESLAPTYEQYF. The CDR3 region has the DNA TGCGCCAGCAGTGAGTCCCTAGCGCCGACCTACGAGCAGTACTTC.

The chain carries TRBV5-8 and TRBJ2-3; D uncertain. This CDR3 has 14 amino acids. V gave up 2 bases and J gave up 8 bases, with 15 bases separating them. CDR1 and CDR2 from the germline V gene are SGHTS and YDEGEE. The CDR3 is CASSLTGGKGTQYF. In DNA form, the CDR3 reads TGTGCCAGCAGCTTAACGGGCGGAAAGGGTACGCAGTATTTT.

This chain joins TRBV3-1 (or the pseudogene TRBV3-2) and TRBJ2-1; TRBD2 matches at 8 bases. After removal of 4 bases from V and 3 bases from J, the junction contained 8 bases not matched to a gene. Germline values: CDR1 LGHDT, CDR2 YNNKEL (reference sequence). This CDR3 is built from 16 residues. The CDR3 nucleotides read TGTGCCAGCAGCCCCAAGTGGAGCGGGGGCTACAATGAGCAGTTCTTC. Protein product: CASSPKWSGGYNEQFF.

The chain links TRBV2 to TRBJ2-7; possible D gene TRBD2, 5 bases. Trimming shortened V by 9 bases and J by 5 bases, and 20 bases separated the two germline ends. Germline-derived CDR1 and CDR2 are SNHLY and FYNNEI. This CDR3 comprises 14 residues. The CDR3 here is CASTQRLAADEQYF. The CDR3 DNA reads as TGTGCCAGTACGCAGCGGCTAGCCGCCGACGAGCAGTACTTC.

The chain links TRBV19 to TRBJ1-6; 9 bases fit TRBD1. The CDR3 is made up of 15 amino acids. Losses at the gene ends were 5 bases for V and 3 bases for J; bases not matched to a gene: 2. The germline V gene has CDR1 LNHDA and CDR2 SQIVND (reference sequence). In DNA form, the CDR3 reads TGTGCCAGTAGTGCGACAGGGGGCTATAATTCACCCCTCCACTTT. Protein product: CASSATGGYNSPLHF.

The chain carries TRBV5-1 and TRBJ1-6, with 8 positions matching TRBD1. The CDR3 length is 13 residues. V trimming: 8 bases; J trimming: 10 bases; junction bases outside the gene matches: 8. Germline V gene lookup returns CDR1 SGHRS and CDR2 YFSETQ. The DNA of the CDR3 is TGCGCCAGTGCGGAACAGGGGGAATCACCCCTCCACTTT. Encoded protein: CASAEQGESPLHF. The whole variable domain, remainder taken from reference TRBV5-1 and TRBJ1-6, is KAGVTQTPRYLIKTRGQQVTLSCSPISGHRSVSWYQQTPGQGLQFLFEYFSETQRNKGNFPGRFSGRQFSNSRSEMNVSTLELGDSALYLCASAEQGESPLHFGNGTRLTVT.

In this sample, this clone turned up once. The chain uses TRBV5-1 and TRBJ2-5; 9 bases match TRBD1. CDR3 length: 13 residues. Trimming removed 4 bases from V and 4 bases from J; junction bases left unmatched: 2. The germline V gene has CDR1 SGHRS and CDR2 YFSETQ. CDR3 sequence reads: CASSPDRGETQYF. CDR3 nucleotide sequence: TGCGCCAGCAGCCCGGACAGGGGAGAGACCCAGTACTTC.

This clone has only a few counts. The chain carries TRBV12-5 and TRBJ2-1; 11 positions match TRBD2. The V segment lost 0 bases and the J segment 9 bases; nucleotides outside the gene matches: 13. This CDR3 comprises 18 residues. The germline CDR1 and CDR2 sequences are LGHNT and FRNRAP. CDR3: CASGLVLSRLAGYGEQFF. In DNA, the CDR3 is TGTGCTAGTGGTTTGGTACTATCTAGACTAGCGGGGTACGGTGAGCAGTTCTTC.

This clone has a handful of counts. This chain links TRBV5-5 with TRBJ1-3; 8 nucleotides line up with TRBD1. The CDR3 runs to 16 residues. V shed 3 bases, J shed 0 bases, and the junction held 5 bases outside the gene matches. Germline assignment: CDR1 SGHKS and CDR2 YYEKEE (reference sequence). DNA of the CDR3: TGTGCCAGCAGCTACGGACAGGGAATCTCTGGAAACACCATATATTTT. Amino acids: CASSYGQGISGNTIYF.

This clone was seen more than once but under ten times. The gene calls are TRBV5-1 and TRBJ1-6; D uncertain. The CDR3 has 14 residues. The V gene's germline CDR1 is SGHRS and CDR2 YFSETQ. V gave up 6 bases and J gave up 7 bases, with 14 bases separating them. The CDR3 nucleotides are TGCGCCAGCATGCTGACTGAACAGAATTCACCCCTCCACTTT. Translation: CASMLTEQNSPLHF.

V usage is TRBV9 and J usage is TRBJ2-7, with 7 bases that match TRBD1. CDR3 length equals 14 residues. The germline CDR1 and CDR2 sequences are SGDLS and YYNGEE. V gave up 5 bases and J gave up 6 bases; unmatched junction bases: 11. The DNA of the CDR3 is TGTGCCAGCAGAGGACAGGAGGACCTCGGCGAGCAGTACTTC. Translating gives CASRGQEDLGEQYF.